One sample yielded the 27 T cell receptor beta chains listed below, sequenced in a study of shared clonotypes between healthy human individuals. Here immunoSEQ multiplex PCR was the method, and the copy in TCRdb shows in-frame clones only, minus some. The sample contains some 2.4 million clones, 93% of which appear only once. The sequenced sample consisted of naive CD4+ T cells from PBMCs. Subset specified: CD45RA+ positively selected. These receptor sequences come from a man younger than 35 in good health. Some clones in this sample may be carry-over from other donors' samples.

This clone is a singleton in its sample. The CDR3 is CASSLVLQPDPPYEQYF. CDR3 coding DNA: TGTGCCAGCAGCTTGGTTCTCCAGCCAGACCCCCCCTACGAGCAGTACTTC. The chain employs TRBV5-5 and TRBJ2-7; D unclear. Germline V gene sequence: CDR1 SGHKS, CDR2 YYEKEE (reference sequence). This CDR3 contains 17 residues. With 0 bases removed from V and 2 bases from J, the gap between germline ends came to 18 bases.

For the CDR3, the DNA is TGCGCCAGCAGCCAACGGGTCGGGGCAAACTATGGCTACACCTTC. It yields the protein CASSQRVGANYGYTF. This chain links TRBV4-1 with TRBJ1-2, with D perhaps matching TRBD1 (5 bases). The V end was cut by 2 bases, the J end by 2 bases, with 12 bases between. Germline V gene sequence: CDR1 MGHRA, CDR2 YSYEKL. The CDR3 is 15 amino acids.

This clone was seen a few times. The chain links TRBV2 to TRBJ2-7; D could derive from TRBD1 or TRBD2 (5 bases each). The V end lost 10 bases, the J end lost 7 bases, and 20 bases lay between the germline ends. The CDR3 totals 13 residues. Germline CDR1 reads SNHLY; CDR2 reads FYNNEI. CDR3 sequence (DNA): TGTGCCACCGAGGGCCAGGGACCCTCGGAGCAGTACTTC. The encoded protein is CATEGQGPSEQYF.

The chain combines TRBV10-3 with TRBJ2-1; 11 positions agree with TRBD2. The V segment lost 10 bases and the J segment 7 bases; nucleotides outside the gene matches: 12. CDR3 length: 15 residues. Germline lookup yields CDR1 ENHRY and CDR2 SYGVKD. CDR3 sequence (DNA): TGTGCCACTCACCAACTAGCGGGAGATAGGAATGAGCAGTTCTTC. Its protein is CATHQLAGDRNEQFF.

The chain combines TRBV5-1 with TRBJ2-2, with TRBD2 identical over 7 bases. CDR1 and CDR2 from the germline V gene are SGHRS and YFSETQ. Trimming removed 0 bases from V and 1 base from J; junction bases left unmatched: 3. This CDR3 is built from 16 residues. As DNA, the CDR3 is TGCGCCAGCAGCTTGGTGGTAGCGGGGAACACCGGGGAGCTGTTTTTT. This codes for CASSLVVAGNTGELFF. Variable domain in full (rest from reference TRBV5-1 and TRBJ2-2): KAGVTQTPRYLIKTRGQQVTLSCSPISGHRSVSWYQQTPGQGLQFLFEYFSETQRNKGNFPGRFSGRQFSNSRSEMNVSTLELGDSALYLCASSLVVAGNTGELFFGEGSRLTVL.

The rearrangement uses TRBV5-1 and TRBJ1-2, with D unresolved. The CDR3 contains 14 residues. V lost 3 bases to trimming and J lost 3 bases, with 12 bases between them. Looked up from germline, CDR1 is SGHRS and CDR2 is YFSETQ. CDR3 coding DNA: TGCGCCAGCAGCTCTGAAGCAGTTTACTATGGCTACACCTTC. It specifies CASSSEAVYYGYTF.

The chain couples TRBV28 to TRBJ2-1, with a possible D match to TRBD2 (5 bases). With 7 bases removed from V and 1 base from J, the gap between germline ends came to 11 bases. The germline gives CDR1 MDHEN, CDR2 SYDVKM. There are 14 residues in the CDR3. The CDR3 nucleotides read TGTGCCAGCACCGGAGCGGTATCCTACAATGAGCAGTTCTTC. Translation gives CASTGAVSYNEQFF.

The V and J genes are TRBV18 and TRBJ1-2, with D possibly TRBD1 on 6 matching bases. Per germline, CDR1 KGHSH and CDR2 LQKENI. V lost 6 bases and J lost 7, with 21 bases in between. The CDR3 is 15 residues long. This chain's CDR3 is CASSLMDSDNGGYTF. Here the CDR3 DNA reads TGTGCCAGCTCCCTCATGGACAGCGATAATGGTGGCTACACCTTC.

V gene TRBV18 combines with J gene TRBJ2-2, with D perhaps TRBD2 (5 bases). Trimming cost V 3 bases and J 1 base, with 9 bases left between them. Germline values: CDR1 KGHSH, CDR2 LQKENI. This CDR3 spans 15 amino acids. The CDR3: CASSPVGLNTGELFF. CDR3 bases: TGTGCCAGCTCACCCGTCGGACTGAACACCGGGGAGCTGTTTTTT. Variable domain in full (rest from reference TRBV18 and TRBJ2-2): NAGVMQNPRHLVRRRGQEARLRCSPMKGHSHVYWYRQLPEEGLKFMVYLQKENIIDESGMPKERFSAEFPKEGPSILRIQQVVRGDSAAYFCASSPVGLNTGELFFGEGSRLTVL.

This chain connects TRBV4-3 to TRBJ1-4; 8 bases map to TRBD1. J lost 8 bases, V lost 3 bases, and 5 bases had no gene match. The CDR3 sequence is 14 residues long. The germline CDR1 and CDR2 sequences are LGHNA and YSLEER. The CDR3 DNA sequence: TGCGCCAGCAGCCATGGGACAGGCCTAGAAAAACTGTTTTTT. It is translated as CASSHGTGLEKLFF.

The CDR3, as DNA: TGCGCCAGCAGCCAAGATACGCGGGGCCACATATATGGCTACACCTTC. Its protein product is CASSQDTRGHIYGYTF. The chain links TRBV4-3 to TRBJ1-2; possibly TRBD1 for D (5 bases). Germline CDR1 LGHNA, CDR2 YSLEER. CDR3 length: 16 residues. V dropped 0 bases and J dropped 5 bases, with 16 bases sitting between them.

The chain carries TRBV27 and TRBJ2-7; D possibly corresponds to TRBD1 (6 bases). CDR3 size: 17 residues. With 3 bases removed from V and 3 bases from J, the gap between germline ends came to 21 bases. CDR1 is MNHEY and CDR2 is SMNVEV in the germline V gene (reference sequence). CDR3: CASSFNRGHGVLYEQYF. For the CDR3, the DNA is TGTGCCAGCAGTTTTAACCGGGGACACGGAGTTCTCTACGAGCAGTACTTC.

V is TRBV30 and J is TRBJ2-7, with no clear D. This CDR3 contains 13 residues. Trimming pared 1 base from V and 7 bases from J, leaving 14 bases between. The V gene's germline CDR1 is GTSNPN and CDR2 SVGIG (reference sequence). This CDR3 reads CAWSAERWGEQYF. In DNA, the CDR3 is TGTGCCTGGAGTGCCGAGAGGTGGGGAGAGCAGTACTTC.

The rearrangement joins TRBV7-3 to TRBJ2-2; D may be TRBD2 (7 bases). CDR1 is SGHTA and CDR2 is FQGTGA in the germline V gene. Trimming took 4 bases from V and 4 from J, leaving 16 bases between them. CDR3 length: 16 amino acids. Written as DNA, the CDR3 is TGTGCCAGCAGCTCCCACGGGGGGCCGAGCACCGGGGAGCTGTTTTTT. Translation gives CASSSHGGPSTGELFF.

In the case of this clone: Other DNA sequences in the sample encode the same CDR3. The V call is TRBV5-1, the J call TRBJ2-3; either TRBD1 or TRBD2 may supply D (5 bases each). The V gene's germline CDR1 is SGHRS and CDR2 YFSETQ. The CDR3 sequence is 12 residues long. V dropped 3 bases and J dropped 5 bases, with 7 bases sitting between them. The CDR3, as DNA: TGCGCCAGCAGCTGGGGACGAGATACGCAGTATTTT. Translation: CASSWGRDTQYF. The full variable domain, completed using reference TRBV5-1 and TRBJ2-3, is KAGVTQTPRYLIKTRGQQVTLSCSPISGHRSVSWYQQTPGQGLQFLFEYFSETQRNKGNFPGRFSGRQFSNSRSEMNVSTLELGDSALYLCASSWGRDTQYFGPGTRLTVL.

The V gene is TRBV5-5, the J gene TRBJ1-5; D gene ambiguous. Germline V gene sequence: CDR1 SGHKS, CDR2 YYEKEE (reference sequence). V was shortened by 4 bases and J by 4 bases, with 9 bases between the two germline ends. This CDR3 region has 13 residues. The CDR3 sequence is CASSPRGNQPQHF. Here the CDR3 DNA reads TGTGCCAGCAGCCCCCGGGGAAATCAGCCCCAGCATTTT.

V is TRBV5-4 and J is TRBJ2-3, with 10 nucleotides matching TRBD2. V was pared by 2 bases and J by 1 base, with 7 bases of the junction left unmatched. Germline V CDR1 and CDR2: SGHNT, YYREEE (reference sequence). The length of the CDR3 is 17 residues. The CDR3 DNA is TGTGCCAGCAGCTTCGGGCTCGGGACTAGCGGCACAGATACGCAGTATTTT. Protein sequence: CASSFGLGTSGTDTQYF.

The CDR3 sequence: CASSLDRVPKYEQYF. DNA for the CDR3: TGTGCCAGCAGCTTAGACAGGGTGCCCAAGTACGAGCAGTACTTC. The V and J genes are TRBV7-2 and TRBJ2-7, with a weak D call TRBD1 (6 bases). The CDR3 has 15 amino acids. Germline V gene sequence: CDR1 SGHTA, CDR2 FQGNSA. V was shortened by 1 base and J by 4 bases, with 14 bases between the two germline ends.

Turning to this clone: The sample holds other DNA sequences that translate to the same CDR3. This sequence joins TRBV11-3 and TRBJ2-1; 15 nucleotides match TRBD2. The ends lost 5 bases at V and 2 bases at J; junction bases unmatched: 4. Germline V lookup: CDR1 SGHNT, CDR2 YENEEA. The CDR3 is 17 amino acids. The CDR3 protein is CASSPGLAGGPYNEQFF. DNA for the CDR3: TGTGCCAGCAGCCCGGGACTAGCGGGAGGCCCCTACAATGAGCAGTTCTTC.

Comment on this clone: Distinct nucleotide sequences in the sample also encode this CDR3. The V call is TRBV7-3, the J call TRBJ2-1, with D tentatively TRBD1 (5 bases). The CDR3 is 12 residues long. Trimming took off 5 bases at V and 8 bases at J, with 10 bases between the two ends. Germline CDR1 SGHTA, CDR2 FQGTGA. The CDR3 spells CASSSQGDEQFF. The DNA of the CDR3 is TGTGCCAGCAGCAGCCAGGGTGATGAGCAGTTCTTC. Full variable domain (rest looked up from reference TRBV7-3 and TRBJ2-1): GAGVSQTPSNKVTEKGKYVELRCDPISGHTALYWYRQSLGQGPEFLIYFQGTGAADDSGLPNDRFFAVRPEGSVSTLKIQRTERGDSAVYLCASSSQGDEQFFGPGTRLTVL.

The rearrangement uses TRBV28 and TRBJ1-5; D remains unclear. V was clipped by 5 bases and J by 3 bases, with 5 bases between them. The CDR3 runs to 12 residues. Per the germline V gene, CDR1 is MDHEN and CDR2 is SYDVKM. The CDR3 DNA sequence: TGTGCCAGCAGTGTGAACAATCAGCCCCAGCATTTT. It is translated as CASSVNNQPQHF.

This clone showed up just once. This sequence joins TRBV10-3 and TRBJ2-1; D tentatively fits TRBD1 or TRBD2 (5 bases each). The CDR3 is 14 residues long. Germline V gene sequence: CDR1 ENHRY, CDR2 SYGVKD. Between the trimmed V and J ends, which lost 2 bases and 9 bases, there was a span of 14 bases. The CDR3 here is CAISEREGVGEQFF. The CDR3 region has the DNA TGTGCCATCAGTGAGCGGGAAGGGGTAGGTGAGCAGTTCTTC.

The chain recombines TRBV27 with TRBJ2-1; D possibly uses TRBD1 or TRBD2 (5 bases each). Trimming took 6 bases from V and 5 from J, leaving 17 bases between them. Germline V gives CDR1 MNHEY, CDR2 SMNVEV (reference sequence). This CDR3 is built from 15 residues. The CDR3 DNA sequence: TGTGCCAGCAGCGCCCGGGGCAGGGTCAACAATGAGCAGTTCTTC. Amino acids: CASSARGRVNNEQFF.

This chain connects TRBV5-5 to TRBJ2-1, with D possibly matching TRBD2 (5 bases). This CDR3 comprises 15 residues. V was cut by 0 bases and J by 0 bases, with 7 bases left in between. Germline values: CDR1 SGHKS, CDR2 YYEKEE (reference sequence). Here the CDR3 reads CASSLAGSSYNEQFF. In DNA, the CDR3 is TGTGCCAGCAGCTTGGCGGGGAGCTCCTACAATGAGCAGTTCTTC.

V usage is TRBV6-5 and J usage is TRBJ2-2; D may be TRBD2 (5 bases). The CDR3 totals 15 residues. Germline values: CDR1 MNHEY, CDR2 SVGAGI. V gave up 5 bases and J gave up 4 bases, with 14 bases separating them. CDR3 sequence (DNA): TGTGCCAGCAGTCTCGGCGGGCCTGGCACCGGGGAGCTGTTTTTT. This codes for CASSLGGPGTGELFF.

The chain recombines TRBV5-1 with TRBJ1-4; D possibly corresponds to TRBD1 (6 bases). This CDR3 spans 15 amino acids. Deletions cut 3 bases from V and 5 bases from J, with 14 bases between. Germline V gene sequence: CDR1 SGHRS, CDR2 YFSETQ. CDR3 bases: TGCGCCAGCAGCTGGTCCGGGACACTGAATGAAAAACTGTTTTTT. This encodes CASSWSGTLNEKLFF.

The V call is TRBV7-3, the J call TRBJ2-6; 7 bases match TRBD1. The J segment lost 0 bases and the V segment lost 2 bases, leaving 13 bases of the junction unmatched. This CDR3 contains 20 residues. Germline lookup yields CDR1 SGHTA and CDR2 FQGTGA. CDR3 protein: CASSLFGGQLSYSGANVLTF. Written as DNA, the CDR3 is TGTGCCAGCAGCTTATTTGGGGGACAGCTCTCCTACTCTGGGGCCAACGTCCTGACTTTC.